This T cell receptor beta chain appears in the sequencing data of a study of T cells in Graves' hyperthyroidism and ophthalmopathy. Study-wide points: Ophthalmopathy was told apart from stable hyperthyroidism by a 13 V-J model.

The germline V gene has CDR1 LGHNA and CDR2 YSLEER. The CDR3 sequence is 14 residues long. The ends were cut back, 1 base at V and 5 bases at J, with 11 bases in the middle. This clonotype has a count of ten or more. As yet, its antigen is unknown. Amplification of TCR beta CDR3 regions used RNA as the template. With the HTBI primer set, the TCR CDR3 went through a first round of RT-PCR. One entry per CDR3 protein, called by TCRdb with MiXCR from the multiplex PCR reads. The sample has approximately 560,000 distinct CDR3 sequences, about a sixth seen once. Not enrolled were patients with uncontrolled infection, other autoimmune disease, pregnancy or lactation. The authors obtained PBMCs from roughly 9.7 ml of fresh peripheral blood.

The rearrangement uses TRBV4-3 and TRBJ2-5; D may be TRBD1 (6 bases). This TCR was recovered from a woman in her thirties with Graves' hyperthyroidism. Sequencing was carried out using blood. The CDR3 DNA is TGCGCCAGCAGCCAAGGTTACAGGGAGGAGACCCAGTACTTC. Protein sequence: CASSQGYREETQYF.